This T cell receptor beta chain was documented in a study of blood T cell repertoires in COVID-19. TCRdb's copy holds only in-frame clones and misses some; the assay was immunoSEQ multiplex PCR. Here the sample spans approximately 270,000 clones, 70% to 90% being singletons. The participants were between about 18 and 90 years old and came from fewer than 25 US areas. Sample: PBMCs or T cells enriched from blood (not recorded which). This TCR was sampled from a woman in her 50s who had recovered from COVID-19.

The CDR3 sequence is CASSLRAGTSGDNEQFF. The CDR3 nucleotides read TGCGCCAGCAGCCTCCGCGCTGGGACTAGCGGAGACAATGAGCAGTTCTTC. The chain uses TRBV5-1 and TRBJ2-1; 11 bases align to TRBD2. The CDR3 is 17 amino acids. J lost 5 bases, V lost 4 bases, and 11 bases had no gene match. CDR1 and CDR2 from the germline V gene are SGHRS and YFSETQ.